This TCR beta chain came from a study of cytomegalovirus exposure and HLA in healthy donors. V lost 0 bases, J lost 0 bases, and 9 bases lay in between. This CDR3 has 16 residues. Germline loops: CDR1 MNHNY, CDR2 SVGAGI (reference sequence). The PCR employed 60 Vbeta primers together with 13 Jbeta primers. Sequencing was performed with immunoSEQ multiplex PCR; in TCRdb, only in-frame clones are kept and a portion is missing. Of 100,000 or so clones in the sample, 60% to 80% were seen once. This clone was detected only a few times. Material for sequencing was PBMCs. The source of this sequence is a man aged 45-65 years in good health and CMV-seropositive. The gene calls are TRBV6-6 and TRBJ1-3, with D tentatively TRBD1 (5 bases). The CDR3 here is CASSYSTVYSGNTIYF. The CDR3 DNA follows: TGTGCCAGCAGTTACTCGACAGTTTACTCTGGAAACACCATATATTTT.